This T cell receptor beta chain emerged from a study of blood T cell repertoires in COVID-19. V was cut by 3 bases and J by 1 base, with 4 bases left in between. The CDR3 length is 14 residues. Germline lookup yields CDR1 MNHNY and CDR2 SVGAGI (reference sequence). Per the original data handling: Amplification from reference gene primers served as the basis for estimated nucleated cell counts. Clones were read by immunoSEQ multiplex PCR, and TCRdb kept only the in-frame ones, dropping some. That table supplies the V and J calls and clone size; D and trimming were determined from the DNA. The sample holds some 100,000 clones, approximately 92% seen once.

Sequencing input: peripheral blood. The J gene is TRBJ1-6, the V gene TRBV6-6; D remains unclear. The TCR comes from a man aged 45-65 years with active COVID-19. The CDR3 is CASSYQSYNSPLHF. CDR3 sequence (DNA): TGTGCCAGCAGTTATCAGTCCTATAATTCACCCCTCCACTTT.